What follows are 25 T cell receptor beta chains derived from one specimen sequenced in a study of PD-1 blockade in classical Hodgkin lymphoma. Assay: immunoSEQ multiplex PCR; the TCRdb copy retains only in-frame clones and omits some. The sample yields approximately 44,000 clones, 60% to 75% seen once. Autologous stem cell transplantation was followed by relapse in every patient, and brentuximab vedotin exposure varied. This specimen was peripheral blood mononuclear cells (PBMCs), taken at baseline. The receptor set was obtained from a human donor with classical Hodgkin lymphoma.

The J gene is TRBJ1-1, the V gene TRBV7-3; the match to TRBD1 covers 10 bases. CDR1 SGHTA and CDR2 FQGTGA come from the germline V gene. V trimming: 2 bases; J trimming: 6 bases; junction bases outside the gene matches: 3. This CDR3 region has 14 residues. The CDR3 is CASSLQGQGAEAFF. DNA of the CDR3: TGTGCCAGCAGCTTACAAGGACAGGGGGCTGAAGCTTTCTTT.

This clone was counted only a few times. The genes are TRBV7-6 and TRBJ2-3; possibly TRBD1 for D (5 bases). The CDR3 is 14 residues long. Deletions cut 1 base from V and 6 bases from J, with 11 bases between. Germline values: CDR1 SGHVS, CDR2 FNYEAQ. DNA for the CDR3: TGTGCCAGCAGCTTAGAGGGGCAGGTGGATACGCAGTATTTT. Its protein product is CASSLEGQVDTQYF.

The chain recombines TRBV10-3 with TRBJ2-7; 13 bases are shared with TRBD2. The V and J ends lost 10 bases and 4 bases, in that order; junction bases with no gene match: 10. This CDR3 has 15 residues. Germline CDR1 ENHRY, CDR2 SYGVKD. The CDR3 bases are TGTGCCACCCAACTAGCGGGAGGGGTCGGGTACGAGCAGTACTTC. The encoded protein is CATQLAGGVGYEQYF.

This clone was picked up a small number of times. The CDR3 sequence: CASSPQRNGAFF. The CDR3 DNA is TGTGCCAGCAGCCCCCAAAGAAATGGAGCTTTCTTT. This rearrangement joins TRBV7-6 to TRBJ1-1; unclear D gene. The germline V gene has CDR1 SGHVS and CDR2 FNYEAQ. Deletions cut 5 bases from V and 10 bases from J, with 14 bases between. The CDR3 length is 12 residues.

The genes are TRBV10-3 and TRBJ2-3, with 10 bases identical to TRBD2. CDR1 is ENHRY, CDR2 SYGVKD, per germline. The CDR3 totals 14 residues. V shed 8 bases, J shed 6 bases, and the junction held 8 bases outside the gene matches. The CDR3 bases are TGTGCCATCGCCAGCGGGAGGGGGATTGATACGCAGTATTTT. This sequence encodes CAIASGRGIDTQYF.

In this sample, this clone turned up a few times. The chain is built from TRBV6-5 and TRBJ1-1; maybe TRBD1 (5 bases). The V end was cut by 0 bases, the J end by 1 base, with 9 bases between. CDR3 length equals 15 residues. Looked up from germline, CDR1 is MNHEY and CDR2 is SVGAGI. The CDR3 coding sequence is TGTGCCAGCAGTTACTCGCGACAGCAGAACACTGAAGCTTTCTTT. Protein sequence: CASSYSRQQNTEAFF.

The chain combines TRBV27 with TRBJ2-5; D is ambiguous. The DNA end favors TRBJ2-7, so the J call may be wrong. Germline CDR1 MNHEY, CDR2 SMNVEV (reference sequence). This CDR3 comprises 15 residues. The CDR3 spells CASSLTPWSSYEQYF. CDR3 DNA sequence: TGTGCCAGCAGTTTAACCCCCTGGTCCTCCTACGAGCAGTACTTC.

This clone was counted once. The DNA of the CDR3 is TGTGCCAGCAGTTATGACAGTTCCTCTGGAAACACCATATATTTT. It specifies CASSYDSSSGNTIYF. The chain joins TRBV28 to TRBJ1-3; D is perhaps TRBD1 (5 bases). Per germline, CDR1 MDHEN and CDR2 SYDVKM. The CDR3 extends over 15 amino acids. Trimming stripped 4 bases from V and 0 bases from J, with 10 bases between.

The J gene is TRBJ2-7, the V gene TRBV28; possibly TRBD1 or TRBD2 for D (6 bases each). The CDR3 covers 15 residues. V was shortened by 2 bases and J by 0 bases, with 11 bases between the two germline ends. CDR1 is MDHEN and CDR2 is SYDVKM in the germline V gene. The CDR3 coding sequence is TGTGCCAGCAGTTTAGGGGGGCGTAGCTCCTACGAGCAGTACTTC. This sequence encodes CASSLGGRSSYEQYF. Together with reference TRBV28 and TRBJ2-7, the CDR3 gives the full variable domain: DVKVTQSSRYLVKRTGEKVFLECVQDMDHENMFWYRQDPGLGLRLIYFSYDVKMKEKGDIPEGYSVSREKKERFSLILESASTNQTSMYLCASSLGGRSSYEQYFGPGTRLTVT.

Only a few counts were recorded for this clone. The J gene is TRBJ1-1, the V gene TRBV7-2, with 9 bases fitting TRBD1. CDR3 length equals 18 residues. V lost 5 bases to trimming and J lost 4 bases; unmatched junction nucleotides: 17. In germline, CDR1 is SGHTA, CDR2 FQGNSA. The CDR3 DNA reads TGTGCCAGCAGCCCAGGACTAACAGGGGGCGAATTGCGCACTGAAGCTTTCTTT. Residues: CASSPGLTGGELRTEAFF.

The chain combines TRBV7-3 with TRBJ2-7; the match to TRBD2 covers 7 bases. This CDR3 has 14 amino acids. Germline assignment: CDR1 SGHTA and CDR2 FQGTGA. V shed 5 bases and J 6 bases; nucleotides not matched to a gene: 10. The chain's CDR3 is CASSEKAGWGEQYF. CDR3 nucleotides: TGTGCCAGCAGCGAAAAAGCGGGGTGGGGCGAGCAGTACTTC. The entire variable domain, with the rest obtained from reference TRBV7-3 and TRBJ2-7, is as follows: GAGVSQTPSNKVTEKGKYVELRCDPISGHTALYWYRQSLGQGPEFLIYFQGTGAADDSGLPNDRFFAVRPEGSVSTLKIQRTERGDSAVYLCASSEKAGWGEQYFGPGTRLTVT.

The chain joins TRBV27 to TRBJ2-2; D gene unclear. Per germline, CDR1 MNHEY and CDR2 SMNVEV (reference sequence). The V end was cut by 4 bases, the J end by 1 base, with 4 bases between. This CDR3 is 13 amino acids long. CDR3 residues: CASSYGNTGELFF. The CDR3 DNA reads TGTGCCAGCAGTTACGGGAACACCGGGGAGCTGTTTTTT.

This rearrangement joins TRBV27 to TRBJ2-7, with 7 bases identical to TRBD1. This CDR3 is 15 amino acids long. The V and J ends lost 6 bases and 2 bases, in that order; junction bases with no gene match: 10. The germline V gene encodes CDR1 MNHEY and CDR2 SMNVEV (reference sequence). The CDR3 reads CASRSVTGTAYEQYF. The CDR3 nucleotides are TGTGCCAGCAGGTCAGTGACCGGGACAGCCTACGAGCAGTACTTC.

The V and J genes are TRBV28 and TRBJ2-6; no definite D call. The length of the CDR3 is 13 residues. Germline assignment: CDR1 MDHEN and CDR2 SYDVKM. The V and J ends lost 2 bases and 2 bases respectively, with 1 base between them. The CDR3 DNA follows: TGTGCCAGCAGTTTAGCTGGGGCCAACGTCCTGACTTTC. This encodes CASSLAGANVLTF.

The chain joins TRBV15 to TRBJ2-6; D is unclear. Trimming removed 3 bases from V and 1 base from J, with 10 bases in between. Germline-derived CDR1 and CDR2 are LNHNV and YYDKDF (reference sequence). The CDR3 has 16 residues. The CDR3 region has the DNA TGTGCCACCAGCAGGATTACAGATTCTGGGGCCAACGTCCTGACTTTC. Its translation: CATSRITDSGANVLTF.

The chain links TRBV7-3 to TRBJ2-1; D ambiguous. The germline V gene encodes CDR1 SGHTA and CDR2 FQGTGA. Trimming removed 2 bases from V and 5 bases from J, with 13 bases in between. The CDR3 length is 15 residues. CDR3 loop: CASSLYRQVDNEQFF. The CDR3 DNA reads TGTGCCAGCAGCTTATATAGGCAGGTGGACAATGAGCAGTTCTTC.

This rearrangement joins TRBV28 to TRBJ1-3; no reliable D call. CDR1 is MDHEN and CDR2 is SYDVKM in the germline V gene. V was cut by 2 bases and J by 0 bases, with 8 bases left in between. This CDR3 spans 15 amino acids. The CDR3 loop reads CASSLGLNSGNTIYF. CDR3 DNA sequence: TGTGCCAGCAGTTTAGGACTGAACTCTGGAAACACCATATATTTT.

The table lists this clone with a count of one. The chain employs TRBV28 and TRBJ1-1, with D unclear. There are 12 residues in the CDR3. V lost 5 bases to trimming and J lost 8 bases, with 12 bases between them. Germline V lookup: CDR1 MDHEN, CDR2 SYDVKM. This chain's CDR3 is CASSLLQHEAFF. The CDR3 DNA is TGTGCCAGCAGTCTACTCCAGCACGAAGCTTTCTTT.

DNA of the CDR3: TGTGCCAGCAGCCAGGGTCCCGAAGCTTTCTTT. As protein: CASSQGPEAFF. The rearrangement uses TRBV5-4 and TRBJ1-1, with D tentatively TRBD1 (5 bases). The CDR3 is 11 residues long. Per germline, CDR1 SGHNT and CDR2 YYREEE (reference sequence). The V end was cut by 4 bases, the J end by 8 bases, with 9 bases between.

This sequence joins TRBV4-3 and TRBJ1-1; tentatively, D is TRBD1 (5 bases). Germline V gene lookup returns CDR1 LGHNA and CDR2 YSLEER. CDR3 length equals 18 residues. Trimming took off 1 base at V and 6 bases at J, with 24 bases between the two ends. CDR3 sequence reads: CASSQGSSGGMRSAEAFF. The CDR3 DNA reads TGCGCCAGCAGCCAAGGTAGTTCCGGGGGAATGAGGAGCGCTGAAGCTTTCTTT.

The chain carries TRBV27 and TRBJ1-1, with D unclear. CDR1 and CDR2 (germline): MNHEY, SMNVEV (reference sequence). CDR3 length: 14 amino acids. V was pared by 6 bases and J by 3 bases, with 14 bases between. Here the CDR3 reads CASSHSGRDTEAFF. For the CDR3, the DNA is TGTGCCAGCAGCCATAGTGGAAGGGACACTGAAGCTTTCTTT.

CDR3 nucleotide sequence: TGCAGCGTTGCGGGGGCCGCAAATCAGCCCCAGCATTTT. The encoded protein is CSVAGAANQPQHF. The genes are TRBV29-1 and TRBJ1-5; tentative D call: TRBD1 (6 bases). Germline loops: CDR1 SQVTM, CDR2 ANQGSEA. V was shortened by 4 bases and J by 4 bases, with 11 bases between the two germline ends. This CDR3 spans 13 amino acids. The whole variable domain, filled in from reference TRBV29-1 and TRBJ1-5, reads SAVISQKPSRDICQRGTSLTIQCQVDSQVTMMFWYRQQPGQSLTLIATANQGSEATYESGFVIDKFPISRPNLTFSTLTVSNMSPEDSSIYLCSVAGAANQPQHFGDGTRLSIL.

This clone was seen a few times. This chain links TRBV6-6 with TRBJ1-6; no firm D call. Trimming took off 0 bases at V and 8 bases at J, with 2 bases between the two ends. This CDR3 region has 12 residues. The germline V gene has CDR1 MNHNY and CDR2 SVGAGI (reference sequence). CDR3 in amino acids: CASSYSDSPLHF. The CDR3 nucleotides read TGTGCCAGCAGTTACTCCGATTCACCCCTCCACTTT.

The chain recombines TRBV4-3 with TRBJ1-2; 9 bases align to TRBD1. Per germline, CDR1 LGHNA and CDR2 YSLEER. The length of the CDR3 is 17 residues. V shed 0 bases and J 1 base; nucleotides not matched to a gene: 6. CDR3 loop: CASSQEGTGPNNYGYTF. In DNA, the CDR3 is TGCGCCAGCAGCCAAGAGGGGACAGGGCCCAATAACTATGGCTACACCTTC.

The rearrangement uses TRBV7-8 and TRBJ2-7, with D uncertain. Trimming left V 1 base short and J 2 bases short, with 3 bases between. Germline loops: CDR1 SGHVS, CDR2 FQNEAQ. This CDR3 is 12 amino acids long. Here the CDR3 DNA reads TGTGCCAGCAGCTTAGACGCCTACGAGCAGTACTTC. Its protein product is CASSLDAYEQYF.